This TCR beta chain was captured in a study of human T cells and chemical hapten exposure. On the study more broadly: For sensitization, 2% DPC was applied to an approximately 2 cm by approximately 2 cm patch of upper inner arm skin. Overall study findings and caveats: Among TCRs, those above 1 in 1000 frequency were unaffected by DPC sensitization.

The time point denotes: patch test 2, 6 weeks after DPC sensitization. Treatment defined: therapeutic diphenylcyclopropenone sensitization with weekly scalp DPC. The CDR3 has 12 amino acids. Germline CDR1 SQVTM, CDR2 ANQGSEA. V dropped 0 bases and J dropped 8 bases, with 7 bases sitting between them. The authors' processing: A typical sample had 100,000 or so TCRs, with about 20,000 to 690,600 overall. TCRdb reanalysed the RACE reads using MiXCR and keeps one entry per CDR3 protein. None of the V and J calls come from the authors' own analysis; TCRdb made them. The sample includes 95,000 or so distinct CDR3 sequences, 9.5% to 12% of them seen just once. Details on this clonotype: Its specificity is unknown.

This chain connects TRBV29-1 to TRBJ1-4; D is undetermined. The TCR comes from a woman between 35 and 50 years old with alopecia areata. Some clones in this sample may be carry-over from other donors' samples. This specimen consisted of whole blood, obtained in connection with sensitization to the hapten diphenylcyclopropenone (DPC). The DNA for the CDR3 is TGCAGCGTTGAAGACACGGTAGAAAAACTGTTTTTT. Its protein is CSVEDTVEKLFF.